This T cell receptor (beta chain) was captured in a study of monozygotic twins with inflammatory bowel disease. Study-wide results and caveats: Distinction of different T cell subtypes was not possible.

With respect to this clonotype: Its antigen is not identified.

Germline CDR1 reads DFQATT; CDR2 reads SNEGSKA (reference sequence). The CDR3 loop spans 13 amino acids. TCRdb re-called the 5' RACE reads; every CDR3 protein appears as one record, without DNA. Its clone listing holds 310,000 or so distinct CDR3 sequences. Sequenced material: blood. This TCR was recovered from a human donor with ulcerative colitis or Crohn's disease, or a healthy co-twin of an affected twin (not recorded which). The gene calls are TRBV20-1 and TRBJ1-1; TCRdb designates TRBD1, a call that cannot be tested without DNA. The CDR3 region is CSARVQAHTEAFF.